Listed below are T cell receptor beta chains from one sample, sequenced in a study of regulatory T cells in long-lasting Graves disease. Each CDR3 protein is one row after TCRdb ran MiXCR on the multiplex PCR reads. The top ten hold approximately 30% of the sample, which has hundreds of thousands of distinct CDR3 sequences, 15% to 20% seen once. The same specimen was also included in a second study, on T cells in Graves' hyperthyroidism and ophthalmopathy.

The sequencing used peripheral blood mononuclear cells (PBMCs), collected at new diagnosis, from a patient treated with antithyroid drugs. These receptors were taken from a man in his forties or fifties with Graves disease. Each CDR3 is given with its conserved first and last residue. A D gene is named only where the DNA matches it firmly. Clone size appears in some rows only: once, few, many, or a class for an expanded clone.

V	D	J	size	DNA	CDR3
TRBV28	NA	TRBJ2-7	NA	TGTGCCAGCAGTTCAACGGGGGTCCCGCTCGAGCAGTACTTC	CASSSTGVPLEQYF
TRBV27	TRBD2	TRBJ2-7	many	TGTGCCAGCAGTTTATCGGTTTGGACGGGGGGAGTCCTCTACGAGCAGTACTTC	CASSLSVWTGGVLYEQYF
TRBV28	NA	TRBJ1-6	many	TGTGCCAGCAGGGGAAATTCACCCCTCCACTTT	CASRGNSPLHF
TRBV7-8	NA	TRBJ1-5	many	TGTGCCAGCAGCCCTAACCGACAGGCCCTGAATCAGCCCCAGCATTTT	CASSPNRQALNQPQHF
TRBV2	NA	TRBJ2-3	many	TGTGCCAGCAGTGGGGATGAGGGAATGCAGTATTTT	CASSGDEGMQYF
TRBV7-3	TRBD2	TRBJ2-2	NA	TGTGCCAGCAGCCCCCGAGGGGGACTAGCGGGCACCGGGGAGCTGTTTTTT	CASSPRGGLAGTGELFF
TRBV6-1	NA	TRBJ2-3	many	TGTGCCACCTCCAGGGGCGATCTGCGAGATACGCAGTATTTT	CATSRGDLRDTQYF
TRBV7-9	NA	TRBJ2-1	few	TGTGCCAGCAGCTTTCAAACCATACTGGGTTACAATGAGCAGTTCTTC	CASSFQTILGYNEQFF
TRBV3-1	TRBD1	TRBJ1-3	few	TGTGCCAGCAGCCAACGAGGGGGCGGTGGAAACACCATATATTTT	CASSQRGGGGNTIYF
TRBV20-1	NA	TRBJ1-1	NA	TGCAGTGCTAGTATGGGCACTGAAGCTTTCTTT	CSASMGTEAFF
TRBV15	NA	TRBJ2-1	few	TGTGCCACCAGCAGAGTCACAGGGAGGCGTACATGGGAGCAGTTCTTC	CATSRVTGRRTWEQFF
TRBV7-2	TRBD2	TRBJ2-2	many	TGTGCCAGCAGCTTCCTTGGACTAGCGGGTGATCTCGGGGAGCTGTTTTTT	CASSFLGLAGDLGELFF
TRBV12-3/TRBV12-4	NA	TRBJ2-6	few	TGTACCAGCAGAATGAACTCTGGGGCCAACGTCCTGACTTTC	CTSRMNSGANVLTF
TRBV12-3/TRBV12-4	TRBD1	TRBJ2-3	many	TGTGCCAGCAGTTTCGGGACAGGGGAGGATACGCAGTATTTT	CASSFGTGEDTQYF
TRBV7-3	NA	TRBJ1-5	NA	TGTGCCAGCAGCCAAACCGCGGATCAGCCCCAGCATTTT	CASSQTADQPQHF
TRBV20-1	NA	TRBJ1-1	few	TGCAGTGCTGGTGCTCGAGGGTCCACTGAAGCTTTCTTT	CSAGARGSTEAFF
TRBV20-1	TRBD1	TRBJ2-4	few	TGCAGTGCTAGAAGCCGACAGGGGGGTTACATTCAGTACTTC	CSARSRQGGYIQYF
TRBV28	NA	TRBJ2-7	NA	TGTGCCAGCAGTTGGACGCATACCCCCGAGCAGTACTTC	CASSWTHTPEQYF
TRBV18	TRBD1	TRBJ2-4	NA	TGTGCCAGCTCCAGGACAGGGGGCGTCGACATTCAGTACTTC	CASSRTGGVDIQYF
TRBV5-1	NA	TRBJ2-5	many	TGCGCCAGCAATACGGGGGGCGAAGAGACCCAGTACTTC	CASNTGGEETQYF
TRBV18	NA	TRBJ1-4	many	TGTGCCAGCTCACCAATCCCCACGGCAGAAAATGAAAAACTGTTTTTT	CASSPIPTAENEKLFF
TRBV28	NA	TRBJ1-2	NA	TGTGCCAGCAGTCCCCCCGACAGAGGCAATGGCTACACCTTC	CASSPPDRGNGYTF
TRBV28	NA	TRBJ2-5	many	TGTGCCAGCGGGGTCGGCTACCAAGAGACCCAGTACTTC	CASGVGYQETQYF
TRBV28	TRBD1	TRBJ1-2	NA	TGTGCCAGCAGTTTCCCGGGGGCAGGGGGCCGGGGTGGCTACACCTTC	CASSFPGAGGRGGYTF
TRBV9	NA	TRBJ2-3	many	TGTGCCAGCAGCGTAGACCAGGACAGCACAGATACGCAGTATTTT	CASSVDQDSTDTQYF
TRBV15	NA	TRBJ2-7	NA	TGTGCCACCAGCAGAGAGAGGGTTAGTTACGAGCAGTACTTC	CATSRERVSYEQYF
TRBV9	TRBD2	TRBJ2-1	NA	TGTGCCAGCAGCGTAGACAGCGGGGGGGCGATTGAGCAGTTCTTC	CASSVDSGGAIEQFF
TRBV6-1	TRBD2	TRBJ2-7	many	TGTGCCAGCAGTGGACTAGCGGGGGGGTTCTACGAGCAGTACTTC	CASSGLAGGFYEQYF
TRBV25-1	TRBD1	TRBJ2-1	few	TGTGCCAGCAGCTTACCGGGACAGCGTATCAATGAGCAGTTCTTC	CASSLPGQRINEQFF
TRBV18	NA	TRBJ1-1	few	TGTGCCAGCTCACCTATCTACGGGGGTGTGACTGAAGCTTTCTTT	CASSPIYGGVTEAFF
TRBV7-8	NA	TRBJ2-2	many	TGTGCCAGCAGCTCGGTTGGAGATAGAAACACCGGGGAGCTGTTTTTT	CASSSVGDRNTGELFF
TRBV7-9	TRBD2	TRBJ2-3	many	TGTGCCAGCAGCTTAAGGCGGGAGAGCACAGATACGCAGTATTTT	CASSLRRESTDTQYF
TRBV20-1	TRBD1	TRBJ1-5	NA	TGCAGTGCTAGAAAGGGGACAGGGATGGAGCCCCAGCATTTT	CSARKGTGMEPQHF
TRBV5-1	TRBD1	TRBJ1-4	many	TGCGCCAGCAGCTTGGCCGCAGGGGGAAGGAGCACTAATGAAAAACTGTTTTTT	CASSLAAGGRSTNEKLFF
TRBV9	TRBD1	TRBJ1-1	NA	TGTGCCAGCAGCGTAGGGGGGGGGGTGTGGACAGGGGGAACTGAAGCTTTCTTT	CASSVGGGVWTGGTEAFF
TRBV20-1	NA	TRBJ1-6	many	TGCAGTGCTAGGTCAGGGAACAGTTCACCCCTCCACTTT	CSARSGNSSPLHF
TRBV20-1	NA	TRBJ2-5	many	TGCAGTGCTAGTTTACAAGAGACCCAGTACTTC	CSASLQETQYF
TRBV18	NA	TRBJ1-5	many	TGTGCCAGCTCACCGGGACGTCGATCGGGTCAGCCCCAGCATTTT	CASSPGRRSGQPQHF
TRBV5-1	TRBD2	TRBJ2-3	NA	TGCGCCAGCAGCGTTCTTAGCGGGGAGATCACAGATACGCAGTATTTT	CASSVLSGEITDTQYF
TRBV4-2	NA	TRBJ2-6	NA	TGTGCCAGCAGCCAGCAGGGGGGTCCTGGGGCCAACGTCGTGACTTTC	CASSQQGGPGANVVTF
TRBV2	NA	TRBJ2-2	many	TGTGCCAGCAGTTTGGACAGGACTAGCAAGGGGTTTTTT	CASSLDRTSKGFF
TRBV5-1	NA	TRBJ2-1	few	TGCGCCAGCAGCTTGCAGGGAACAGGGTACAATGAGCAGTTCTTC	CASSLQGTGYNEQFF
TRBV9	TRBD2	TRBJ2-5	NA	TGTGCCAGCTGCCGGACTAGCGGGGTGGAGACCCAGTACTTC	CASCRTSGVETQYF
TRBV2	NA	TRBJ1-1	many	TGTGCCACGGGACGGGAGAACACTGAAGCTTTCTTT	CATGRENTEAFF
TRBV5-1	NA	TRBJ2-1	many	TGCGCCAGCAGCTTGTTAGGGGCCGGGTCCTACAATGAGCAGTTCTTC	CASSLLGAGSYNEQFF
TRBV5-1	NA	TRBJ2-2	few	TGCGCCAGCAGCTACTATCTACAGGGAAACACCGGGGAGCTGTTTTTT	CASSYYLQGNTGELFF
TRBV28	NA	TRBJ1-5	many	TGTGCCAGCAGTCCGCCGCAGGCCAGGCAGCCCCAGCATTTT	CASSPPQARQPQHF
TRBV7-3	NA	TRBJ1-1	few	TGTGCCAGCAGCTTATATGGGGGCGGAAACACTGAAGCTTTCTTT	CASSLYGGGNTEAFF
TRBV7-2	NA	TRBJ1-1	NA	TGTGCCAGCAGCAACTCACAGGGTAGGCACACTGAAGCTTTCTTT	CASSNSQGRHTEAFF
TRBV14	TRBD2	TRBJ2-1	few	TGTGCCAGCAGCCAAGATGGCGGGGGGCCTTACAATGAGCAGTTCTTC	CASSQDGGGPYNEQFF
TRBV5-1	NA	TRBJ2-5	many	TGTGCCAGCAGCTTGGGACTGAACCAAGAGACCCAGTACTTC	CASSLGLNQETQYF
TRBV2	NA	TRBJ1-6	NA	TGTGCCAGCAGTGAAATTGGGGGTTCACCCCTCCACTTT	CASSEIGGSPLHF
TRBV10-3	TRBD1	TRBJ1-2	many	TGTGCCATCAGAATCGACAGGGTGCCTGGCTACACCTTC	CAIRIDRVPGYTF
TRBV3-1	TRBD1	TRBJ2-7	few	TGTGCCAGCAGCCAAGCAGGGGGCTACGAGCAGTACTTC	CASSQAGGYEQYF
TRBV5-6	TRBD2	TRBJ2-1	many	TGTGCCAGCAACCCGACTAGCGGGGACAATGAGCAGTTCTTC	CASNPTSGDNEQFF
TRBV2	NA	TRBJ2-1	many	TGTGCCAGCAGATCGGGCGCCTACAATGAGCAGTTCTTC	CASRSGAYNEQFF
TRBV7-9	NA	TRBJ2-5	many	TGTGCCAGCAGCCCTAGAATGGGGTTCGGGAAAGAGACCCAGTACTTC	CASSPRMGFGKETQYF